Below, 32 T cell receptor beta chains from the same sample are listed, as sequenced in a study of blood T cell repertoires in COVID-19. Clones were sequenced by immunoSEQ multiplex PCR, and TCRdb holds only the in-frame ones, with some missing. The sample has about 100,000 clones; 70% to 90% are singletons. Sequenced: peripheral blood. The receptor source for this set is a woman aged 60 to 75 with acute or convalescent COVID-19.

The V gene is TRBV5-1, the J gene TRBJ2-1, with TRBD2 matching over 9 bases. The CDR3 is 16 residues long. Germline trimming cut 4 bases from V and 6 bases from J; bases unmatched to any gene: 11. CDR1 is SGHRS and CDR2 is YFSETQ in the germline V gene. The CDR3 spells CASSLLAGVPTNEQFF. The CDR3 DNA is TGCGCCAGCAGCCTATTAGCGGGAGTGCCCACCAATGAGCAGTTCTTC.

The chain couples TRBV5-1 to TRBJ1-4; 7 bases align to TRBD1. Germline lookup yields CDR1 SGHRS and CDR2 YFSETQ. The CDR3 is 15 amino acids. V lost 3 bases and J lost 3; bases outside the gene matches: 5. This chain's CDR3 is CASSSKGASNEKLFF. In DNA, the CDR3 is TGCGCCAGCAGCTCTAAGGGGGCGTCTAATGAAAAACTGTTTTTT.

The chain combines TRBV5-1 with TRBJ1-3, with D perhaps TRBD1 (5 bases). Germline V gives CDR1 SGHRS, CDR2 YFSETQ. This CDR3 region has 18 residues. The germline V and J ends were trimmed by 1 base and 0 bases, with 17 bases remaining between them. CDR3 sequence: CASSLRGRRETSGNTIYF. The CDR3 DNA reads as TGCGCCAGCAGCTTGAGGGGCAGGCGTGAAACCTCTGGAAACACCATATATTTT.

The rearrangement links TRBV27 to TRBJ1-3; D is undetermined. In germline, CDR1 is MNHEY, CDR2 SMNVEV (reference sequence). The CDR3 length is 13 residues. V was clipped by 3 bases and J by 4 bases, with 7 bases between them. The CDR3 coding sequence is TGTGCCAGCAGTTTTTCGCGAGGAAACACCATATATTTT. This sequence encodes CASSFSRGNTIYF.

The chain links TRBV6-5 to TRBJ1-2, with D uncertain. CDR3 length: 14 amino acids. Between the trimmed V and J ends, which lost 6 bases and 8 bases, there was a span of 19 bases. CDR1 is MNHEY and CDR2 is SVGAGI in the germline V gene. The CDR3 DNA follows: TGTGCCAGCAGCCGACTAGCTGGGTTTGGAGGCTACACCTTC. Its protein product is CASSRLAGFGGYTF.

The chain recombines TRBV10-3 with TRBJ2-1; 8 nucleotides agree with TRBD2. Trimming took 3 bases from V and 2 from J; bases not matched to a gene: 3. CDR3 length: 15 amino acids. Germline CDR1 and CDR2: ENHRY and SYGVKD. The CDR3 is CAISESGSAYNEQFF. DNA for the CDR3: TGTGCCATCAGTGAAAGCGGGAGTGCCTACAATGAGCAGTTCTTC.

This chain connects TRBV4-1 to TRBJ2-1, with no clear D. The germline V gene encodes CDR1 MGHRA and CDR2 YSYEKL. V was cut by 0 bases and J by 1 base, with 10 bases left in between. This CDR3 is built from 16 residues. The CDR3 DNA sequence: TGCGCCAGCAGCCAAGATCCGAGCCTATCCTACAATGAGCAGTTCTTC. It is translated as CASSQDPSLSYNEQFF.

The chain combines TRBV5-1 with TRBJ2-7; 9 bases align to TRBD1. The V and J ends lost 5 bases and 6 bases, in that order; junction bases with no gene match: 12. CDR1 and CDR2 from the germline V gene are SGHRS and YFSETQ. The CDR3 totals 15 residues. CDR3 coding DNA: TGCGCCAGCAGAGACCCGGGACAGGGTGCGGGCGAGCAGTACTTC. It is translated as CASRDPGQGAGEQYF.

This chain joins TRBV10-3 and TRBJ2-7; the match to TRBD2 covers 12 bases. The CDR3 runs 15 residues. V lost 2 bases and J lost 4; bases outside the gene matches: 3. Germline values: CDR1 ENHRY, CDR2 SYGVKD. This CDR3 reads CAISEGLAGIYEQYV. DNA of the CDR3: TGTGCCATCAGTGAGGGACTAGCGGGAATTTACGAGCAGTACGTC.

The gene calls are TRBV5-1 and TRBJ2-1; 10 nucleotides match TRBD2. The germline V gene encodes CDR1 SGHRS and CDR2 YFSETQ. The CDR3 is made up of 16 amino acids. J was trimmed by 7 bases and V by 4 bases; bases with no gene match: 11. Written as DNA, the CDR3 is TGCGCCAGCAGCACTGACAGGACTAGCGGAAGGAATGAGCAGTTCTTC. Translation: CASSTDRTSGRNEQFF.

The rearrangement links TRBV9 to TRBJ1-2; a possible D gene is TRBD1 (6 bases). V dropped 4 bases and J dropped 0 bases, with 13 bases sitting between them. The CDR3 is 15 residues long. The V gene's germline CDR1 is SGDLS and CDR2 YYNGEE. The CDR3 is CASSITGISNYGYTF. CDR3 nucleotides: TGTGCCAGCAGCATAACAGGGATTTCTAACTATGGCTACACCTTC.

The chain is built from TRBV3-1 (or the pseudogene TRBV3-2) and TRBJ2-7; TRBD2 might be the D (5 bases). Looked up from germline, CDR1 is LGHDT and CDR2 is YNNKEL (reference sequence). This CDR3 is 12 amino acids long. Trimming cost V 4 bases and J 1 base, with 5 bases left between them. CDR3 nucleotide sequence: TGTGCCAGCAGCCCGGGATCCTACGAGCAGTACTTC. Residues: CASSPGSYEQYF.

The DNA of the CDR3 is TGTGCCAGCAGTTCGACAGGGTTGGGGGAAGCTTTCTTT. Translating gives CASSSTGLGEAFF. The chain employs TRBV6-6 and TRBJ1-1; 7 bases are shared with TRBD1. Trimming at V came to 4 bases and at J to 8 bases, leaving 7 bases not matched to a gene. Germline assignment: CDR1 MNHNY and CDR2 SVGAGI (reference sequence). The CDR3 runs to 13 residues.

This chain connects TRBV6-2 or TRBV6-3 to TRBJ2-2; no definite D call. Trimming shortened V by 4 bases and J by 5 bases, and 11 bases separated the two germline ends. The CDR3 totals 14 residues. Germline CDR1 is MNHEY and CDR2 is SVGEGT. The CDR3 DNA reads TGTGCCAGCAGTTCTGCATACGGGACCGGGGAGCTGTTTTTT. This translates into CASSSAYGTGELFF.

The chain recombines TRBV15 with TRBJ2-1; TRBD1 agrees at 11 bases. CDR1 is LNHNV, CDR2 YYDKDF, per germline (reference sequence). Losses at the gene ends were 1 base for V and 6 bases for J; bases not matched to a gene: 11. The CDR3 consists of 18 residues. CDR3 in DNA: TGTGCCACCAGCAGAGGATTCGGGAGGGGGACAGGGGGCAATGAGCAGTTCTTC. Amino acids: CATSRGFGRGTGGNEQFF.

This chain uses TRBV9 with TRBJ1-2, with a possible D match to TRBD1 (5 bases). This CDR3 has 16 residues. The ends were cut back, 0 bases at V and 4 bases at J, with 16 bases in the middle. CDR1 and CDR2 (germline): SGDLS, YYNGEE. DNA for the CDR3: TGTGCCAGCAGCGTAGAAGGGCAGGGCCCGGGCTATGGCTACACCTTC. Its translation is CASSVEGQGPGYGYTF. Full variable domain (remainder filled in from reference TRBV9 and TRBJ1-2): DSGVTQTPKHLITATGQRVTLRCSPRSGDLSVYWYQQSLDQGLQFLIQYYNGEERAKGNILERFSAQQFPDLHSELNLSSLELGDSALYFCASSVEGQGPGYGYTFGSGTRLTVV.

The V call is TRBV29-1, the J call TRBJ1-1, with TRBD1 identical over 7 bases. J was trimmed by 1 base and V by 6 bases; bases with no gene match: 5. Germline V gene lookup returns CDR1 SQVTM and CDR2 ANQGSEA. The length of the CDR3 is 13 residues. The CDR3 DNA is TGCAGCGTACGGGACAGAGAGAACACTGAAGCTTTCTTT. It specifies CSVRDRENTEAFF. The whole variable domain, remainder taken from reference TRBV29-1 and TRBJ1-1, is SAVISQKPSRDICQRGTSLTIQCQVDSQVTMMFWYRQQPGQSLTLIATANQGSEATYESGFVIDKFPISRPNLTFSTLTVSNMSPEDSSIYLCSVRDRENTEAFFGQGTRLTVV.

The chain uses TRBV12-5 and TRBJ1-2; possible D gene TRBD1, 5 bases. V was pared by 6 bases and J by 8 bases, with 16 bases between. There are 13 residues in the CDR3. Germline V lookup: CDR1 LGHNT, CDR2 FRNRAP. Here the CDR3 DNA reads TGTGCTAGTGGCCAAGGGCAGGGTCAGGGCTACACCTTC. Translating it yields CASGQGQGQGYTF.

The chain recombines TRBV28 with TRBJ1-1; D unclear. This CDR3 spans 12 amino acids. Trimming left V 6 bases short and J 4 bases short, with 9 bases between. Germline assignment: CDR1 MDHEN and CDR2 SYDVKM. DNA for the CDR3: TGTGCCAGCAGGGTGGGGAGCACTGAAGCTTTCTTT. It encodes CASRVGSTEAFF.

The V call is TRBV3-1 (or the pseudogene TRBV3-2), the J call TRBJ2-2, with TRBD2 as a possible D gene (6 bases). The CDR3 spans 14 residues. With 1 base removed from V and 6 bases from J, the gap between germline ends came to 9 bases. Germline V gene data show CDR1 as LGHDT and CDR2 as YNNKEL (reference sequence). The CDR3 region is CASSQVRRAGELFF. CDR3 in DNA: TGTGCCAGCAGCCAAGTTCGGAGGGCCGGGGAGCTGTTTTTT.

The chain employs TRBV6-6 and TRBJ2-1; D may be TRBD1 (8 bases). This CDR3 is built from 13 residues. From germline, CDR1 is MNHNY and CDR2 SVGAGI (reference sequence). CDR3 sequence: CATGEREFIEQFF. The CDR3 region has the DNA TGTGCGACAGGGGAGCGGGAATTCATTGAGCAGTTCTTC.

This chain links TRBV18 with TRBJ2-1; 11 bases map to TRBD2. The CDR3 is 17 residues long. V dropped 3 bases and J dropped 0; count of bases not matched to a gene: 4. CDR1 is KGHSH, CDR2 LQKENI, per germline. The CDR3 DNA sequence: TGTGCCAGCTCACCTGGGACTAGCGGCTACTCCTACAATGAGCAGTTCTTC. Translation gives CASSPGTSGYSYNEQFF.

The chain couples TRBV11-1 to TRBJ1-1, with TRBD1 identical over 8 bases. The CDR3 is 13 residues long. Losses at the gene ends were 3 bases for V and 4 bases for J; bases not matched to a gene: 1. Germline V CDR1 and CDR2: SGHAT, FQDESV (reference sequence). This CDR3 reads CASSLQGATEAFF. CDR3 DNA sequence: TGTGCCAGCAGCTTGCAGGGGGCCACTGAAGCTTTCTTT.

This sequence joins TRBV27 and TRBJ1-6, with 9 nucleotides matching TRBD1. Germline CDR1 is MNHEY and CDR2 is SMNVEV (reference sequence). Losses at the gene ends were 5 bases for V and 10 bases for J; bases not matched to a gene: 6. This CDR3 has 14 amino acids. This chain's CDR3 is CASSPGTGRSPLHF. The CDR3 DNA reads as TGTGCCAGCAGTCCCGGGACAGGGCGATCACCCCTCCACTTT.

CDR3 sequence (DNA): TGTGCCAGCAGCTCTGTCCTCCTCGGTTCGGGTGAGCAGTTCTTC. Amino acids: CASSSVLLGSGEQFF. The J gene is TRBJ2-1, the V gene TRBV5-4; D remains unclear. V lost 3 bases, J lost 9 bases, and 19 bases lay in between. The germline CDR1 and CDR2 sequences are SGHNT and YYREEE (reference sequence). The CDR3 is 15 residues long.

The rearrangement links TRBV25-1 to TRBJ1-2, with 8 positions matching TRBD1. J was trimmed by 6 bases and V by 2 bases; bases with no gene match: 11. Germline V gene lookup returns CDR1 MGHDK and CDR2 SYGVNS. CDR3 length equals 16 residues. The CDR3 coding sequence is TGTGCCAGCAGTGAAGACGGTTACAGGGGGAAGGATGGCTACACCTTC. It yields the protein CASSEDGYRGKDGYTF.

The chain combines TRBV3-1 (or the pseudogene TRBV3-2) with TRBJ1-1, with 7 positions matching TRBD1. After removal of 1 base from V and 10 bases from J, the junction contained 9 bases not matched to a gene. The length of the CDR3 is 14 residues. Germline V gene sequence: CDR1 LGHDT, CDR2 YNNKEL (reference sequence). The CDR3 coding sequence is TGTGCCAGCAGCCAAGCCGACAGGGCAGGCGGAGCTTTCTTT. Translation gives CASSQADRAGGAFF.

The DNA of the CDR3 is TGTGCCAGCAGCGGCGGGCAGACAAGCAATCAGCCCCAGCATTTT. This sequence encodes CASSGGQTSNQPQHF. The V gene is TRBV9, the J gene TRBJ1-5, with D unclear. Trimming removed 3 bases at V and 1 base at J, with 11 bases between. Per the germline V gene, CDR1 is SGDLS and CDR2 is YYNGEE. The length of the CDR3 is 15 residues. The entire variable domain, with the rest obtained from reference TRBV9 and TRBJ1-5, is as follows: DSGVTQTPKHLITATGQRVTLRCSPRSGDLSVYWYQQSLDQGLQFLIQYYNGEERAKGNILERFSAQQFPDLHSELNLSSLELGDSALYFCASSGGQTSNQPQHFGDGTRLSIL.

J is TRBJ2-5 and V is TRBV6-5; 10 positions match TRBD1. Germline V CDR1 and CDR2: MNHEY, SVGAGI. The CDR3 sequence is 15 residues long. After removal of 8 bases from V and 4 bases from J, the junction contained 10 bases not matched to a gene. CDR3 in amino acids: CASSSGGQGLETQYF. CDR3 nucleotide sequence: TGTGCCAGCTCGAGCGGGGGACAGGGGCTAGAGACCCAGTACTTC.

The chain links TRBV19 to TRBJ2-7; 8 nucleotides align to TRBD2. The CDR3 runs to 13 residues. CDR1 LNHDA and CDR2 SQIVND come from the germline V gene (reference sequence). Trimming removed 5 bases from V and 6 bases from J; junction bases left unmatched: 6. CDR3 in DNA: TGTGCCAGTAGTTCGGGGGGGGTGGCCGAGCAGTACGTC. This gives the protein CASSSGGVAEQYV.

The chain recombines TRBV10-3 with TRBJ1-2; 8 bases align to TRBD1. J was trimmed by 8 bases and V by 0 bases; bases with no gene match: 5. Germline V CDR1 and CDR2: ENHRY, SYGVKD. This CDR3 comprises 14 residues. CDR3 in amino acids: CAISESQGARGYTF. As DNA, the CDR3 is TGTGCCATCAGTGAGTCTCAGGGGGCGAGGGGCTACACCTTC.

The chain joins TRBV6-6 to TRBJ2-1, with 14 bases that match TRBD2. Per germline, CDR1 MNHNY and CDR2 SVGAGI (reference sequence). The CDR3 spans 20 residues. Trimming cost V 6 bases and J 4 bases; bases outside gene matches: 17. CDR3 residues: CASSRRPGTSGSNRYNEQFF. CDR3 nucleotides: TGTGCCAGCAGCAGGCGACCCGGGACTAGCGGGAGTAATAGGTACAATGAGCAGTTCTTC.